Listed here are 14 T cell receptor beta chains from one sample, sequenced in a study of tissue T cells after allogeneic stem cell transplantation. Produced via immunoSEQ multiplex PCR; TCRdb's table is partial and in-frame only. The data contain about 9,000 clones, roughly 38% of them seen just once; the ten biggest clones take up around 5.4%. Time point of the sample: mouse harvest day 14 after allogeneic transplant. The graft held 10^6 splenic CD5+ T cells and 10^7 T-cell-depleted bone marrow cells. The sample consisted of skin. These receptor sequences come from a female BALB/c mouse given C57BL/6 T cells with graft-versus-host disease after an allogeneic hematopoietic cell transplant.

On this clone: Genes here carry mouse names. The sequenced fragment ends 1 residue before the CDR3 boundary, so the rest is inferred from the germline J gene. The chain uses TRBV26 and TRBJ1-6; a possible D gene is TRBD1 (6 bases). TRBJ1-6 is an ORF, and what it does is uncertain. CDR1 and CDR2 from the germline V gene are KGHPV and FQNQEV (reference sequence). V shed 2 bases and J shed 5 bases, with 7 bases lying between them. CDR3 length: 14 residues. CDR3 bases read: TGTGCCAGCAGTCTGGGGACAAATAATTCGCCCCTCTAC. It codes for CASSLGTNNSPLY. The whole CDR3 is CASSLGTNNSPLYF.

Turning to this clone: The germline and genes are mouse ones. The CDR3 end is not reached by the read, which stops 1 residue before it; the germline J gene fills it in. The J gene is TRBJ2-7, the V gene TRBV3, with TRBD1 matching 7 bases. Germline-derived CDR1 and CDR2 are SNHLY and FYNGKV (reference sequence). The CDR3 runs to 13 residues. The V segment lost 5 bases and the J segment 7 bases; nucleotides outside the gene matches: 8. CDR3 DNA (partial): TGTGCCAGCAGCCCAGACAGGGTTGGAGAACAGTAC. It is translated as CASSPDRVGEQY. The entire CDR3 sequence reads CASSPDRVGEQYF.

With respect to this clone: Genes and germline come from the mouse. The read halts 1 residue ahead of the CDR3 end, with the missing end drawn from the germline J gene. The chain combines TRBV13-3 with TRBJ2-4; TRBD2 agrees at 8 bases. The V and J ends lost 3 bases and 6 bases, in that order; junction bases with no gene match: 6. The length of the CDR3 is 14 residues. Germline V gene lookup returns CDR1 NNHDY and CDR2 SYVADS. The CDR3 sequence: CASSVRGGANTLYF. CDR3 DNA (partial): TGTGCCAGCAGTGTCCGGGGGGGCGCGAACACCTTGTAC.

Turning to this clone: The germline and genes are mouse ones. The CDR3 end is not reached by the read, which stops 1 residue before it; the germline J gene fills it in. The chain joins TRBV24 to TRBJ1-3; D is undetermined. This CDR3 is 14 amino acids long. CDR1 is KGHTA and CDR2 is FRNEEI in the germline V gene. V gave up 2 bases and J gave up 0 bases, with 5 bases separating them. The CDR3 region is CASSLTASGNTLYF. The sequenced part of the CDR3 DNA is TGTGCCAGCAGTCTGACAGCTTCTGGAAATACGCTCTAT.

On this clone: Germline and genes: mouse. Coverage ceases 1 residue before the CDR3 finishes, and the germline J gene fills in the end. The gene calls are TRBV26 and TRBJ2-2, with a possible D match to TRBD1 (6 bases). The CDR3 covers 14 residues. The V gene lost 6 bases and the J gene lost 0 bases, with 8 bases spanning the gap. In germline, CDR1 is KGHPV, CDR2 FQNQEV (reference sequence). The covered CDR3 bases are TGTGCCAGCAGCAGGACAGCAAACACCGGGCAGCTCTAC. Translating gives CASSRTANTGQLY. The full CDR3 sequence reads CASSRTANTGQLYF.

In the case of this clone: Any gene name here is a mouse gene name. The CDR3 extends 1 residue past the end of the read, so its final part is completed from the germline J gene. The V gene is TRBV26, the J gene TRBJ1-1; D might be TRBD1 (5 bases). Per germline, CDR1 KGHPV and CDR2 FQNQEV (reference sequence). Trimming took off 2 bases at V and 7 bases at J, with 17 bases between the two ends. The CDR3 consists of 15 residues. The CDR3 sequence: CASSLRGDWGKEVFF. The sequenced part of the CDR3 DNA is TGTGCCAGCAGTCTGAGAGGGGACTGGGGAAAAGAAGTCTTC.

About this clone itself: Genes and germline come from the mouse. Sequencing ends 1 residue short of the CDR3 end; the germline J gene provides the rest. The chain couples TRBV26 to TRBJ2-4; D remains unclear. CDR3 size: 14 residues. Trimming removed 7 bases from V and 0 bases from J, with 11 bases in between. Germline V CDR1 and CDR2: KGHPV, FQNQEV (reference sequence). The DNA read from the CDR3 is TGTGCCAGCACCCGGACGTCTAGTCAAAACACCTTGTAC. Its translation is CASTRTSSQNTLY. The full CDR3 sequence reads CASTRTSSQNTLYF.

Turning to this clone: Germline and genes: mouse. The DNA ends 1 residue before the CDR3 does, and the rest of the CDR3 is filled in from the germline J gene. The chain combines TRBV13-2 with TRBJ2-7; no clear D gene. Germline loops: CDR1 NNHNN, CDR2 SYGAGS (reference sequence). The CDR3 extends over 11 amino acids. V was cut by 3 bases and J by 0 bases, with 1 base left in between. The CDR3 spells CASGVSYEQYF. CDR3 DNA (partial): TGTGCCAGCGGTGTCTCCTATGAACAGTAC.

Points on this clone: Genes and germline are mouse. Read coverage stops 1 residue before the CDR3 terminus; the germline J gene supplies the remainder. The chain employs TRBV19 and TRBJ2-4; 8 bases map to TRBD1. CDR3 length: 15 residues. The V and J ends lost 6 bases and 2 bases, in that order; junction bases with no gene match: 8. Germline V gives CDR1 FNHDT, CDR2 SITEND (reference sequence). CDR3 DNA, as far as it was read: TGTGCCAGCACCCCGCAGGGGGCAGATCAAAACACCTTGTAC. Its translation: CASTPQGADQNTLY. The complete CDR3 protein is CASTPQGADQNTLYF.

A note on this clone: All gene names here are mouse names. Coverage ceases 1 residue before the CDR3 finishes, and the germline J gene fills in the end. This chain links TRBV12-2 with TRBJ2-7; the D is unclear. Looked up from germline, CDR1 is SGHLS and CDR2 is HYDKME. The CDR3 extends over 12 amino acids. V lost 0 bases to trimming and J lost 3 bases, with 5 bases between them. The CDR3 loop reads CASSLVNYEQYF. CDR3 bases read: TGTGCCAGCTCTCTCGTCAACTATGAACAGTAC.

In the case of this clone: Gene names and germline refer to mouse. Read sequence stops 1 residue before the CDR3 end, and the germline J gene provides the missing end. The V gene is TRBV31, the J gene TRBJ1-6; the match to TRBD1 covers 7 bases. TRBJ1-6 is designated an ORF whose function remains uncertain. Trimming cost V 1 base and J 2 bases; bases outside gene matches: 2. The CDR3 contains 15 residues. Germline lookup yields CDR1 GKSSPN and CDR2 SITVG. CDR3 amino acids: CAWSQGAAYNSPLYF. CDR3 DNA (partial): TGTGCCTGGAGTCAGGGGGCGGCCTATAATTCGCCCCTCTAC.

The table lists this clone with a few counts. Gene names and germline match the mouse. The read comes to an end 1 residue before the CDR3 does, leaving the germline J gene to fill in the end. The chain has TRBV26 and TRBJ1-1; D not certain. V lost 4 bases to trimming and J lost 5 bases, with 5 bases between them. The CDR3 is 11 amino acids. The germline V gene has CDR1 KGHPV and CDR2 FQNQEV (reference sequence). The DNA read from the CDR3 is TGTGCCAGCAGTCAAGGGACAGAAGTCTTC. This codes for CASSQGTEVF. The whole CDR3 region reads CASSQGTEVFF.

By share, this clone counts as medium-sized. The listed genes are named as in mouse. The DNA ends 1 residue before the CDR3 does, and the rest of the CDR3 is filled in from the germline J gene. The chain joins TRBV31 to TRBJ2-7, with D perhaps matching TRBD2 (6 bases). V shed 0 bases and J shed 0 bases, with 9 bases lying between them. CDR3 length equals 14 residues. Germline-derived CDR1 and CDR2 are GKSSPN and SITVG. CDR3 bases read: TGTGCCTGGAGTCTCGGGACTCGCTCCTATGAACAGTAC. Translating gives CAWSLGTRSYEQY. The CDR3 as a whole reads CAWSLGTRSYEQYF.

About this clone itself: Gene names and germline match the mouse. The read is 1 residue too short to cover the CDR3 end, so that end is filled in from the germline J gene. The chain has TRBV12-2 and TRBJ1-3, with TRBD1 matching 7 bases. V trimming: 4 bases; J trimming: 4 bases; junction bases outside the gene matches: 3. The CDR3 runs 13 residues. Germline V gene data show CDR1 as SGHLS and CDR2 as HYDKME. The sequenced CDR3 bases are TGTGCCAGCTCCCAGGGGGACGGAAATACGCTCTAT. Translation: CASSQGDGNTLY. The whole CDR3 sequence reads CASSQGDGNTLYF.